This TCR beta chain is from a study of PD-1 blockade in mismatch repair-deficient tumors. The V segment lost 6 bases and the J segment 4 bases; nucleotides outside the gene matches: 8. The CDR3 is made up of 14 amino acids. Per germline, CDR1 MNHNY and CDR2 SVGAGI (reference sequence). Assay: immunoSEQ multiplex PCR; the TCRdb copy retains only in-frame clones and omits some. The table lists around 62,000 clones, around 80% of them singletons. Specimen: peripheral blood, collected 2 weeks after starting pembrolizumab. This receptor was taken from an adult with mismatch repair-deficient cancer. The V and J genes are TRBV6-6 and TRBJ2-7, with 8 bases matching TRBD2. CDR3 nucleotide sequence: TGTGCCAGCAGAACAGGCAGCGGGAGTTACGAGCAGTACTTC. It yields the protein CASRTGSGSYEQYF.